This T cell receptor beta chain came from a study of T cell responses to AZD1222 COVID-19 vaccine. Study-wide background: Some second doses came at about 4 weeks and others at about 12 weeks; these were pooled. Study-wide points: Clonal diversity was possibly underestimated, and white British individuals and females predominated among donors. Every sample of the repertoires postdated the peak T cell response.

As for this clone: Its antigen remains unknown.

This CDR3 contains 12 residues. Trimming left V 2 bases short and J 7 bases short, with 6 bases between. Germline V lookup: CDR1 SGHTA, CDR2 FQGNSA. Profiling relied on immunoSEQ multiplex PCR, and the TCRdb table lists in-frame clones only, not all of them. Of around 100,000 clones listed, 85% to 90% are singletons. This clonotype originated in an adult in good health. The sequencing used peripheral blood, collected on day 0 of AZD1222 vaccination. This chain joins TRBV7-2 and TRBJ1-5; D ambiguous. The CDR3 is CASSLLAQPQHF. The CDR3 coding sequence is TGTGCCAGCAGCTTACTCGCCCAGCCCCAGCATTTT. Full variable domain (outside the CDR3, taken from reference TRBV7-2 and TRBJ1-5): GAGVSQSPSNKVTEKGKDVELRCDPISGHTALYWYRQSLGQGLEFLIYFQGNSAPDKSGLPSDRFSAERTGGSVSTLTIQRTQQEDSAVYLCASSLLAQPQHFGDGTRLSIL.